One and the same sample provided the 26 T cell receptor beta chains below, sequenced in a study of T cells in pancreatic ductal adenocarcinoma. The selected patients with pancreatic ductal adenocarcinoma had surgery but no neoadjuvant therapy. Data came from immunoSEQ multiplex PCR; TCRdb stores just in-frame clones and leaves some out. The profile shows over 10,000 clones, roughly 90% of them singletons. Sequencing used PBMCs. The receptors originated from a human donor with pancreatic ductal adenocarcinoma.

This clone was picked up one time. The chain couples TRBV19 to TRBJ2-1; D may be TRBD2 (7 bases). The germline gives CDR1 LNHDA, CDR2 SQIVND (reference sequence). The CDR3 loop spans 15 amino acids. V lost 6 bases, J lost 4 bases, and 16 bases lay in between. Here the CDR3 reads CASRQREGGYNEQFF. The CDR3 nucleotides are TGTGCCAGTAGACAGAGGGAGGGGGGTTACAATGAGCAGTTCTTC. The full variable domain, completed using reference TRBV19 and TRBJ2-1, is DGGITQSPKYLFRKEGQNVTLSCEQNLNHDAMYWYRQDPGQGLRLIYYSQIVNDFQKGDIAEGYSVSREKKESFPLTVTSAQKNPTAFYLCASRQREGGYNEQFFGPGTRLTVL.

The V gene is TRBV5-1, the J gene TRBJ2-5, with D perhaps matching TRBD2 (7 bases). From germline, CDR1 is SGHRS and CDR2 YFSETQ. The CDR3 has 15 amino acids. Trimming left V 1 base short and J 4 bases short, with 14 bases between. The CDR3 spells CASSLHRGAGETQYF. CDR3 nucleotide sequence: TGCGCCAGCAGCTTGCATCGGGGGGCGGGAGAGACCCAGTACTTC.

The chain is built from TRBV7-2 and TRBJ1-1; TRBD1 might be the D (5 bases). Germline V gives CDR1 SGHTA, CDR2 FQGNSA. This CDR3 spans 14 amino acids. Deletions cut 6 bases from V and 5 bases from J, with 16 bases between. This CDR3 is CASRSGTSRTEAFF. In DNA, the CDR3 is TGTGCCAGCAGATCCGGGACTTCAAGGACTGAAGCTTTCTTT.

J is TRBJ2-7 and V is TRBV16, with 8 bases that match TRBD1. The CDR3 sequence is 14 residues long. Germline CDR1 and CDR2: KGHSY and FQNENV. V dropped 4 bases and J dropped 3; count of bases not matched to a gene: 5. The CDR3 nucleotides are TGTGCCAGCAGCCTCCGACAGGGGAGCTACGAGCAGTACTTC. Translating gives CASSLRQGSYEQYF.

The rearrangement joins TRBV2 to TRBJ2-1, with TRBD2 matching over 8 bases. The CDR3 consists of 15 residues. Germline V gene sequence: CDR1 SNHLY, CDR2 FYNNEI. V was clipped by 2 bases and J by 4 bases; unmatched bases: 4. The CDR3: CASSESGSKYNEQFF. Written as DNA, the CDR3 is TGTGCCAGCAGTGAAAGCGGGAGTAAATACAATGAGCAGTTCTTC.

The genes are TRBV5-4 and TRBJ1-5; tentative D call: TRBD1 (6 bases). The germline V and J ends were trimmed by 2 bases and 6 bases, with 9 bases remaining between them. The CDR3 covers 13 residues. Germline-derived CDR1 and CDR2 are SGHNT and YYREEE (reference sequence). The CDR3 DNA is TGTGCCAGCAGCTTACAGGGATCTCAGCCCCAGCATTTT. Protein: CASSLQGSQPQHF.

The chain uses TRBV19 and TRBJ1-3; no firm D call. Germline V lookup: CDR1 LNHDA, CDR2 SQIVND (reference sequence). Trimming shortened V by 6 bases and J by 0 bases, and 3 bases separated the two germline ends. The CDR3 loop spans 12 amino acids. CDR3 coding DNA: TGTGCCAGTAGACCCTCTGGAAACACCATATATTTT. This encodes CASRPSGNTIYF.

V usage is TRBV11-2 and J usage is TRBJ2-1; D gene uncertain. The V and J ends lost 1 base and 8 bases respectively, with 15 bases between them. CDR1 is SGHAT, CDR2 FQNNGV, per germline. The CDR3 is made up of 15 amino acids. For the CDR3, the DNA is TGTGCCAGCAGCTTAGGAGGATCTGAAGGCCATGAGCAGTTCTTC. Encoded protein: CASSLGGSEGHEQFF.

The rearrangement joins TRBV30 to TRBJ2-2; D might be TRBD2 (6 bases). The CDR3 is 14 amino acids. The germline V gene encodes CDR1 GTSNPN and CDR2 SVGIG (reference sequence). Deletions cut 5 bases from V and 2 bases from J, with 12 bases between. CDR3 residues: CAWAIGSNTGELFF. CDR3 sequence (DNA): TGTGCCTGGGCTATCGGGAGCAACACCGGGGAGCTGTTTTTT.

The chain couples TRBV10-3 to TRBJ2-2, with 12 bases lining up with TRBD2. With V trimmed by 6 bases and J by 4 bases, 6 bases remained unmatched. Looked up from germline, CDR1 is ENHRY and CDR2 is SYGVKD. The length of the CDR3 is 16 residues. The CDR3 is CAISELAGGLTGELFF. CDR3 nucleotides: TGTGCCATCAGCGAACTAGCGGGAGGCCTCACCGGGGAGCTGTTTTTT.

The J gene is TRBJ2-1, the V gene TRBV9, with 8 bases lining up with TRBD2. CDR1 and CDR2 (germline): SGDLS, YYNGEE. The length of the CDR3 is 16 residues. V lost 4 bases to trimming and J lost 8 bases; unmatched junction nucleotides: 14. The DNA for the CDR3 is TGTGCCAGCAGCCCCCCCGGGACTAGTTTAGTGTATGAGCAGTTCTTC. This encodes CASSPPGTSLVYEQFF. Together with reference TRBV9 and TRBJ2-1, the CDR3 gives the full variable domain: DSGVTQTPKHLITATGQRVTLRCSPRSGDLSVYWYQQSLDQGLQFLIQYYNGEERAKGNILERFSAQQFPDLHSELNLSSLELGDSALYFCASSPPGTSLVYEQFFGPGTRLTVL.

This chain joins TRBV19 and TRBJ1-2; D is uncertain. This CDR3 has 12 amino acids. Germline loops: CDR1 LNHDA, CDR2 SQIVND (reference sequence). The V gene lost 7 bases and the J gene lost 4 bases, with 10 bases spanning the gap. The CDR3 coding sequence is TGTGCCAGTAACCGAGGATCCTATGGCTACACCTTC. It translates to CASNRGSYGYTF.

The V call is TRBV30, the J call TRBJ1-6; D is unresolved. The germline CDR1 and CDR2 sequences are GTSNPN and SVGIG (reference sequence). This CDR3 contains 12 residues. V dropped 3 bases and J dropped 6 bases, with 6 bases sitting between them. The CDR3 DNA follows: TGTGCCTGGAGGCAGGCTAATTCACCCCTCCACTTT. It encodes CAWRQANSPLHF.

V usage is TRBV9 and J usage is TRBJ2-4; 9 bases line up with TRBD2. From germline, CDR1 is SGDLS and CDR2 YYNGEE. Losses at the gene ends were 4 bases for V and 9 bases for J; bases not matched to a gene: 8. This CDR3 has 14 amino acids. Here the CDR3 DNA reads TGTGCCAGCAGCAAAGCGGGGGGCGCCGGCATTCAGTACTTC. It encodes CASSKAGGAGIQYF.

The chain employs TRBV4-1 and TRBJ2-3; D assignment may be TRBD1 or TRBD2 (5 bases each). CDR1 and CDR2 from the germline V gene are MGHRA and YSYEKL. The V end was cut by 7 bases, the J end by 6 bases, with 17 bases between. The CDR3 extends over 14 amino acids. DNA of the CDR3: TGCGCCAGCAACCCCACGGGGCTGGGGGATACGCAGTATTTT. It is translated as CASNPTGLGDTQYF.

The rearrangement uses TRBV7-6 and TRBJ2-1; a weak D match, TRBD1 (5 bases). In germline, CDR1 is SGHVS, CDR2 FNYEAQ. The V and J ends lost 3 bases and 1 base respectively, with 10 bases between them. The CDR3 spans 15 residues. The CDR3 reads CASSLAQGSYNEQFF. The CDR3, as DNA: TGTGCCAGCAGCTTGGCTCAGGGTTCCTACAATGAGCAGTTCTTC. Filled out from reference TRBV7-6 and TRBJ2-1, the complete variable domain reads GAGVSQSPRYKVTKRGQDVALRCDPISGHVSLYWYRQALGQGPEFLTYFNYEAQQDKSGLPNDRFSAERPEGSISTLTIQRTEQRDSAMYRCASSLAQGSYNEQFFGPGTRLTVL.

V is TRBV19 and J is TRBJ2-3; 13 nucleotides agree with TRBD2. Germline V gene data show CDR1 as LNHDA and CDR2 as SQIVND (reference sequence). CDR3 size: 16 residues. V shed 5 bases and J 5 bases; nucleotides not matched to a gene: 7. CDR3 DNA: TGTGCCAGTAGTTATGGACTAGCGGGAGTTGGAGATACGCAGTATTTT. Encoded protein: CASSYGLAGVGDTQYF.

The chain uses TRBV4-1 and TRBJ1-4, with unresolved D. Trimming stripped 0 bases from V and 5 bases from J, with 16 bases between. CDR1 and CDR2 from the germline V gene are MGHRA and YSYEKL. The CDR3 has 17 residues. CDR3 sequence reads: CASSQEVDRLRNEKLFF. The CDR3 region has the DNA TGCGCCAGCAGCCAAGAAGTGGATCGTCTGCGGAATGAAAAACTGTTTTTT.

J is TRBJ2-1 and V is TRBV19; D unresolved. CDR1 and CDR2 (germline): LNHDA, SQIVND (reference sequence). The V end was cut by 3 bases, the J end by 4 bases, with 7 bases between. This CDR3 spans 13 amino acids. The DNA for the CDR3 is TGTGCCAGTAGTATTCCTTGGTACAATGAGCAGTTCTTC. Residues: CASSIPWYNEQFF.

The chain couples TRBV6-5 to TRBJ1-4; 10 nucleotides match TRBD1. Germline V gene lookup returns CDR1 MNHEY and CDR2 SVGAGI. The CDR3 is 15 residues long. The J segment lost 8 bases and the V segment lost 5 bases, leaving 8 bases of the junction unmatched. CDR3 nucleotide sequence: TGTGCCAGCAGTGTACAGACAGGGGGCAGCGAAAAACTGTTTTTT. It yields the protein CASSVQTGGSEKLFF.

CDR3 region: CSAPRGADTQYF. Here the CDR3 DNA reads TGCAGTGCCCCCAGGGGCGCAGATACGCAGTATTTT. V usage is TRBV29-1 and J usage is TRBJ2-3; D possibly corresponds to TRBD1 (6 bases). CDR3 size: 12 residues. CDR1 is SQVTM and CDR2 is ANQGSEA in the germline V gene.

The CDR3 protein is CASSQDRGVTSRGIVSPLHF. Written as DNA, the CDR3 is TGTGCCAGCAGCCAAGATCGGGGGGTGACTTCCCGGGGTATTGTTTCACCCCTCCACTTT. The chain uses TRBV4-2 and TRBJ1-6; possible D gene TRBD1, 5 bases. CDR1 and CDR2 (germline): LGHNA, YNFKEQ. V was clipped by 0 bases and J by 9 bases, with 27 bases between them. The CDR3 has 20 residues.

This chain connects TRBV20-1 to TRBJ1-1; D is unclear. The length of the CDR3 is 11 residues. Germline values: CDR1 DFQATT, CDR2 SNEGSKA (reference sequence). The germline V and J ends were trimmed by 0 bases and 10 bases, with 9 bases remaining between them. The CDR3 coding sequence is TGCAGTGCTAGAGAGGACGGTGGAGCTTTCTTT. It yields the protein CSAREDGGAFF.

The CDR3 is CASSVGTSPKETQYF. CDR3 nucleotides: TGTGCCAGCAGCGTGGGAACTAGTCCGAAAGAGACCCAGTACTTC. This rearrangement joins TRBV9 to TRBJ2-5, with D possibly matching TRBD2 (5 bases). Germline V gene data show CDR1 as SGDLS and CDR2 as YYNGEE. This CDR3 is built from 15 residues. Trimming removed 2 bases from V and 3 bases from J, with 14 bases in between.

The V and J genes are TRBV29-1 and TRBJ1-1; D is perhaps TRBD1 (5 bases). This CDR3 has 10 residues. Trimming pared 7 bases from V and 7 bases from J, leaving 10 bases between. The germline CDR1 and CDR2 sequences are SQVTM and ANQGSEA. This CDR3 is CSALDSEAFF. Here the CDR3 DNA reads TGCAGCGCCCTCGACAGTGAAGCTTTCTTT.

The chain joins TRBV4-2 to TRBJ2-5; D unclear. Germline V gene lookup returns CDR1 LGHNA and CDR2 YNFKEQ. V was cut by 1 base and J by 6 bases, with 9 bases left in between. The CDR3 is 13 residues long. CDR3 region: CASSQGLAQTQYF. CDR3 bases: TGTGCCAGCAGCCAAGGTCTGGCTCAGACCCAGTACTTC.